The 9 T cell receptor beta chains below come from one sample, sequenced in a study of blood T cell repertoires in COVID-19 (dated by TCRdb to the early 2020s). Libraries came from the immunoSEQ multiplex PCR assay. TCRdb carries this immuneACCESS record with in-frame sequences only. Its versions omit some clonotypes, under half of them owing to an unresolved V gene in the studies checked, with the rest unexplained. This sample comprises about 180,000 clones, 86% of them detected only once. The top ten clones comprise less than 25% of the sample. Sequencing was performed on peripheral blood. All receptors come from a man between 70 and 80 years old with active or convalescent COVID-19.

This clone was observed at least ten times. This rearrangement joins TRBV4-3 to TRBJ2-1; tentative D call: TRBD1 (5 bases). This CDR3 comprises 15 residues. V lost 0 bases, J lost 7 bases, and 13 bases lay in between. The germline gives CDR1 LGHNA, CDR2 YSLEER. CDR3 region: CASSQDSGLSNEQFF. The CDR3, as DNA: TGCGCCAGCAGCCAAGATTCAGGGTTATCAAATGAGCAGTTCTTC.

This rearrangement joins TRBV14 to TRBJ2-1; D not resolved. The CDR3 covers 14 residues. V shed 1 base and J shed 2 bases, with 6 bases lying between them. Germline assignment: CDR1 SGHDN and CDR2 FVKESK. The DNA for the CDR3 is TGTGCCAGCAGCCAAGCAAGCGCCTACAATGAGCAGTTCTTC. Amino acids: CASSQASAYNEQFF.

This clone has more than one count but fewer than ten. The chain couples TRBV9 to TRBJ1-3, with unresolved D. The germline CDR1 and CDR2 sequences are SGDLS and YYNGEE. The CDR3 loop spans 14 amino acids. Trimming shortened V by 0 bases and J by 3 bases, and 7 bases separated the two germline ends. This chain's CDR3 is CASSVATNGNTIYF. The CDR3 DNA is TGTGCCAGCAGCGTAGCCACTAATGGAAACACCATATATTTT.

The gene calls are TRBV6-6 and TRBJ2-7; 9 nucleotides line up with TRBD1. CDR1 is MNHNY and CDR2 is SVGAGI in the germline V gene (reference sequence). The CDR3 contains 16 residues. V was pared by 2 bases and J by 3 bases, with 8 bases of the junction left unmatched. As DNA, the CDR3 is TGTGCCAGCAGTTACAGCCTGACAGGGGGGATCTACGAGCAGTACTTC. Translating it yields CASSYSLTGGIYEQYF.

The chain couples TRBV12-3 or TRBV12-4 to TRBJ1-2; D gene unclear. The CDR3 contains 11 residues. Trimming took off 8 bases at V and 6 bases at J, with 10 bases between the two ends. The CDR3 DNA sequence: TGTGCCAGCGGTAACGGAGATGGCTACACCTTC. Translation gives CASGNGDGYTF.

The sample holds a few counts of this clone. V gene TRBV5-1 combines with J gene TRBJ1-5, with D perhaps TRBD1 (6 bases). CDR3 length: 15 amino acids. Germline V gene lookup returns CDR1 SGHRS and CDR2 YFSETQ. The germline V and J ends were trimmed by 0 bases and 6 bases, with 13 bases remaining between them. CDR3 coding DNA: TGCGCCAGCAGCTTGGGGCAGGGGAGGGGTCAGCCCCAGCATTTT. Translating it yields CASSLGQGRGQPQHF.

CDR3 nucleotides: TGTGCCAGCAGTGGGGACAGGGGAAGCAATCAGCCCCAGCATTTT. Translating it yields CASSGDRGSNQPQHF. This chain links TRBV2 with TRBJ1-5; 10 bases fit TRBD1. The CDR3 is made up of 15 amino acids. Germline trimming cut 4 bases from V and 1 base from J; bases unmatched to any gene: 1. The V gene's germline CDR1 is SNHLY and CDR2 FYNNEI. The entire variable domain, with the rest obtained from reference TRBV2 and TRBJ1-5, is as follows: EPEVTQTPSHQVTQMGQEVILRCVPISNHLYFYWYRQILGQKVEFLVSFYNNEISEKSEIFDDQFSVERPDGSNFTLKIRSTKLEDSAMYFCASSGDRGSNQPQHFGDGTRLSIL.

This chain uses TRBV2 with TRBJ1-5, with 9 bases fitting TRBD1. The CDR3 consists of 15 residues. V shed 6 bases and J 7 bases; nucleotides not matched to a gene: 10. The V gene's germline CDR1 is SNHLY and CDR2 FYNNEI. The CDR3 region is CASRGTGKVGQPQHF. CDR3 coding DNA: TGTGCCAGCAGAGGGACAGGGAAGGTTGGACAGCCCCAGCATTTT.

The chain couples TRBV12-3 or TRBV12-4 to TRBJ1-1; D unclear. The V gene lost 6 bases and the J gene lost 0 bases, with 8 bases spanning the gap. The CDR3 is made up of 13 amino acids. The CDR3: CASRRTVNTEAFF. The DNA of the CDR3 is TGTGCCAGCAGACGTACAGTGAACACTGAAGCTTTCTTT.